This T cell receptor (beta chain) stems from a study of naive and memory T cell subsets. This CDR3 is 14 amino acids long. J gave up 6 bases and V 7 bases, and 4 bases lay outside the gene matches. Germline-derived CDR1 and CDR2 are MNHNS and SASEGT. An equimolar mix of two oligonucleotides served as the beta constant-region primer for TRBC1 and TRBC2. Each CDR3 protein is one row after TCRdb ran MiXCR on the UMI-ligation and nested PCR reads. The sample shows some 85,000 distinct CDR3 sequences, about an eighth of them seen only once. This clonotype was sampled from a human donor in good health. The chain joins TRBV6-1 to TRBJ1-6; 9 bases are shared with TRBD1. Material for sequencing was central memory CD4+ T cells from blood. Written as DNA, the CDR3 is TGTGCCAGCACCCCGGGACAGGGTAATTCACCCCTCCACTTT. Translating gives CASTPGQGNSPLHF.